The source of this T cell receptor (beta chain) is a study of monozygotic twins with inflammatory bowel disease. Approximately 3,200 ng of total RNA went into each TCR library. UMIs that had a 6-nucleotide sample barcode were put in using template switching. TCRdb processed the 5' RACE reads again and assigns one entry to each CDR3 protein, with no DNA. In total, the table holds under 200,000 distinct CDR3 sequences. Source material: blood. This TCR derives from a human donor with ulcerative colitis or Crohn's disease, or a healthy co-twin of an affected twin (not recorded which).

The CDR3 spells CASSPRVGTREQYF. V gene TRBV27 combines with J gene TRBJ2-7; with no DNA, the TCRdb D assignment of TRBD2 cannot be verified. Germline V lookup: CDR1 MNHEY, CDR2 SMNVEV (reference sequence). CDR3 size: 14 residues.